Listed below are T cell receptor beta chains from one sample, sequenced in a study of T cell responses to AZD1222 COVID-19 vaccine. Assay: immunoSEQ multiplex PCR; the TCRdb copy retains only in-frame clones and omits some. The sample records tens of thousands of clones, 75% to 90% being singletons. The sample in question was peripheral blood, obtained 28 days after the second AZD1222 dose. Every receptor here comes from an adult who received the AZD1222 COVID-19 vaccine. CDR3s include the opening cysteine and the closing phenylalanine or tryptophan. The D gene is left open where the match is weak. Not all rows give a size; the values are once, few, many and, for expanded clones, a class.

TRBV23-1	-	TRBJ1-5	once	TGCGCCAGCCTGAGGGGCCACCAGCCCCAGCATTTT	CASLRGHQPQHF
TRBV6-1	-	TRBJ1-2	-	TGTGCCAGCAGTGAATCGACAGTCTATGGCTACACCTTC	CASSESTVYGYTF
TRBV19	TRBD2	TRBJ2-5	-	TGTGCCAGTAGTATTTTGGGGGGGCAAGAGACCCAGTACTTC	CASSILGGQETQYF
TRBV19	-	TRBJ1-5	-	TGTGCCAGTAGTTCAGACAGTGGGGTGGCATATAGCAATCAGCCCCAGCATTTT	CASSSDSGVAYSNQPQHF
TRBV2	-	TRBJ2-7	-	TGTGCCAGCAGTCCCAGGGGAATGACAACCGGTTACTCCTACGAGCAGTACTTC	CASSPRGMTTGYSYEQYF
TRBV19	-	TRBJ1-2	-	TGTGCCAGTAGTAAACCCCCGGATGACTATGGCTACACCTTC	CASSKPPDDYGYTF
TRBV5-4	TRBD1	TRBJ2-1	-	TGTGCCAGCAGCTTTACAGGGGGCGCCTACAATGAGCAGTTCTTC	CASSFTGGAYNEQFF
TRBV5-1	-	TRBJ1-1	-	TGCGCCAGCTCCCAGGGGAGTGGCTCTGAAGCTTTCTTT	CASSQGSGSEAFF
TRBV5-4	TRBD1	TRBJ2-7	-	TGTGCCAGCAGCTTGACAGGGGGTATAGATCGGCAGTACTTC	CASSLTGGIDRQYF
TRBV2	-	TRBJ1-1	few	TGTGCCAGCAGTGAACCCAAGAGTGAAGCTTTCTTT	CASSEPKSEAFF
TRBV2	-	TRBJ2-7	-	TGTGCCAGCAGTGGGCCAGACAGCTCCTACGAGCAGTACTTC	CASSGPDSSYEQYF
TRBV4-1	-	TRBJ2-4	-	TGCGCCAGCAGCCAACGCCAAGGGGCAACCGGGACACCAACTGGGGTGAGGAACATTCAGTACTTC	CASSQRQGATGTPTGVRNIQYF
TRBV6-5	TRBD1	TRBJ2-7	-	TGTGCCAGCAGTTCACCCTTTGGACAGGGGCAGTACTTC	CASSSPFGQGQYF
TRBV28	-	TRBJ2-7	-	TGTGCCAGCAGCCTACCAGGCAGAGAGCAGTACTTC	CASSLPGREQYF
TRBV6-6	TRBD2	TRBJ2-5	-	TGTGCCAGCAGCGATTTGGCGGGGGGGCTGGAGACCCAGTACTTC	CASSDLAGGLETQYF
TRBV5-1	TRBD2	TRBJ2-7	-	TGCGCCAGCAGCTTGGGACTAGCGGACGAGCAGTACTTC	CASSLGLADEQYF
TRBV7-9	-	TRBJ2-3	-	TGTGCCAGCAGCTTTGGAGGGGTAGATACGCAGTATTTT	CASSFGGVDTQYF
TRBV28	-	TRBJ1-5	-	TGTGCCAGCAGAGAAGGGTATAGCAATCAGCCCCAGCATTTT	CASREGYSNQPQHF
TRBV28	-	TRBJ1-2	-	TGTGCCAGCAGCCCCGACAGAGACCCACCGATTTATGGCTACACCTTC	CASSPDRDPPIYGYTF
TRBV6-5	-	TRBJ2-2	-	TGTGCCAGCCGAGTGTCAGTTCTTAACACCGGGGAGCTGTTTTTT	CASRVSVLNTGELFF
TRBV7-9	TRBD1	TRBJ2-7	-	TGTGCCAGCAGCTTGGGGACAGGGGAAGCGGGATTCTACGAGCAGTACTTC	CASSLGTGEAGFYEQYF
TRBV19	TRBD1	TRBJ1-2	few	TGTGCCAGTAGTCGCCAGGGGGACGGCGGCTACACCTTC	CASSRQGDGGYTF
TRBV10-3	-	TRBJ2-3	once	TGTGCCATCAGAGAGGGAGCGCACGGCACAGATACGCAGTATTTT	CAIREGAHGTDTQYF
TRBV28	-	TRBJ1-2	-	TGTGCCGGTACAGGAGACAACTATGGCTACACCTTC	CAGTGDNYGYTF
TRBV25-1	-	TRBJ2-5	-	TGTGCCAGCAGTGAGCACAGGCGTCTAGGGAACCAAGAGACCCAGTACTTC	CASSEHRRLGNQETQYF
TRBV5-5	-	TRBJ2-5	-	TGTGCCAGCACCTCTACCCCCGGGAGAGAGACCCAGTACTTC	CASTSTPGRETQYF
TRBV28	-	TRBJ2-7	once	TGTGCCAGCAGTTTTAGCATCTACGAGCAGTACTTC	CASSFSIYEQYF
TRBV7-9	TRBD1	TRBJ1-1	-	TGTGCCAGCAGCTCCCCCCCCAGGGGGCCTGAAGCTTTCTTT	CASSSPPRGPEAFF
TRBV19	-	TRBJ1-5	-	TGTGCCAGTACCCCGGGAGGATCCAATCAGCCCCAGCATTTT	CASTPGGSNQPQHF
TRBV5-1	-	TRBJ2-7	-	TGCGCCAGCAGCCCACAGGTCACCTACGAGCAGTACTTC	CASSPQVTYEQYF
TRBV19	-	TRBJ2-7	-	TGTGCCAGTTCTCGGGTCCGGGGAGCCTACGAGCAGTACTTC	CASSRVRGAYEQYF
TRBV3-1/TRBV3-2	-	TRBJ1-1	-	TGTGCCAGCAGCCAAGAAGCGTCCGAAGCTTTCTTT	CASSQEASEAFF